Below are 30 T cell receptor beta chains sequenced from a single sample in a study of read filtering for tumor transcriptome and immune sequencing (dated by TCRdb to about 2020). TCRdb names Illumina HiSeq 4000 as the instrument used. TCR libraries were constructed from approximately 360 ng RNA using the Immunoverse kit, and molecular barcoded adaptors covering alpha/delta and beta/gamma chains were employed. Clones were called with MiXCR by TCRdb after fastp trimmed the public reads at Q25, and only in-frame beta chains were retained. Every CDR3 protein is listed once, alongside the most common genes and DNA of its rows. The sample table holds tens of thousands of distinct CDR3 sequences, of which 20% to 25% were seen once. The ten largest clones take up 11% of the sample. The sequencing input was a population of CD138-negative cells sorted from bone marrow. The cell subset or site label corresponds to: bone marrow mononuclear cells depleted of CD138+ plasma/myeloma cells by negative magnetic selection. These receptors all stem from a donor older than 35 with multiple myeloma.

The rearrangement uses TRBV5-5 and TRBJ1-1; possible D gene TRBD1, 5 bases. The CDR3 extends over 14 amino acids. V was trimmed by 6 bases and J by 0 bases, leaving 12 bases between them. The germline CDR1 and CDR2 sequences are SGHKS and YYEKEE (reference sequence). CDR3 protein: CASTLGTVNTEAFF. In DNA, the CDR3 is TGTGCCAGCACCCTGGGGACGGTGAACACTGAAGCTTTCTTT.

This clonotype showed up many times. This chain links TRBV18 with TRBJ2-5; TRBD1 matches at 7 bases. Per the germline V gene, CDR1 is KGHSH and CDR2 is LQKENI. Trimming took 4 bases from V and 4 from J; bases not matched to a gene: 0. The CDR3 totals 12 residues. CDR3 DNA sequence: TGTGCCAGCTCACGGGACAGAGAGACCCAGTACTTC. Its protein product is CASSRDRETQYF.

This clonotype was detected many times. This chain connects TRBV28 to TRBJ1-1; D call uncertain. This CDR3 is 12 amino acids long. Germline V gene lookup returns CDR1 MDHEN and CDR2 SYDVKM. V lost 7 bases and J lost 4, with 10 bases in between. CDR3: CASNVGGTEAFF. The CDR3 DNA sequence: TGTGCCAGCAATGTGGGAGGCACTGAAGCTTTCTTT.

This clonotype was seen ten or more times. CDR3 amino acids: CASSQDWCLALSTEAFF. The CDR3, as DNA: TGCGCCAGCAGCCAAGATTGGTGTCTAGCTCTTAGCACTGAAGCTTTCTTT. J is TRBJ1-1 and V is TRBV4-1; D not certain. The V gene lost 0 bases and the J gene lost 4 bases, with 18 bases spanning the gap. CDR1 and CDR2 (germline): MGHRA, YSYEKL. This CDR3 contains 17 residues.

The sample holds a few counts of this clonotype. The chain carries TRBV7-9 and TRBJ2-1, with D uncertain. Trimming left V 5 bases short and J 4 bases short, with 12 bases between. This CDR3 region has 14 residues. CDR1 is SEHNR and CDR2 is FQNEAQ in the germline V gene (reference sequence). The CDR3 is CASSRMVGYNEQFF. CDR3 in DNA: TGTGCCAGCAGCCGAATGGTGGGGTACAATGAGCAGTTCTTC.

CDR3 in amino acids: CASRPTPRQDPTRADTQYF. The CDR3 DNA reads TGTGCCAGCAGACCCACGCCGAGACAGGACCCTACACGGGCAGATACGCAGTATTTT. The gene calls are TRBV12-3 or TRBV12-4 and TRBJ2-3; maybe TRBD1 (6 bases). This CDR3 comprises 19 residues. The ends were cut back, 6 bases at V and 4 bases at J, with 29 bases in the middle.

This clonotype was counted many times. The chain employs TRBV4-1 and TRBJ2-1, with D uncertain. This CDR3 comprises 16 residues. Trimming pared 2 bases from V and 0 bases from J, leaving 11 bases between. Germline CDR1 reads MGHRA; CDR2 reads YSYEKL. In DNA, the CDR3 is TGCGCCAGCAGCCAACCCCTCAGGAGCTCCTACAATGAGCAGTTCTTC. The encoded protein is CASSQPLRSSYNEQFF.

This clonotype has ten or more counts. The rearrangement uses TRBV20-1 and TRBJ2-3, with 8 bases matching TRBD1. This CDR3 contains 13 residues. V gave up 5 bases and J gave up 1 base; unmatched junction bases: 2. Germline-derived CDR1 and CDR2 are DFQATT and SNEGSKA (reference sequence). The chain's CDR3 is CSAPDRGTDTQYF. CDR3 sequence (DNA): TGCAGTGCTCCGGACAGGGGCACAGATACGCAGTATTTT.

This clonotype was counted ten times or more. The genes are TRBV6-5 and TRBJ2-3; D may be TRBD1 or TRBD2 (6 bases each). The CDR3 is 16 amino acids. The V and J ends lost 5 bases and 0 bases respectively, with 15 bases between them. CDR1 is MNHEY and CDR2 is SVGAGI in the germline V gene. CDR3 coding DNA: TGTGCCAGCAGTCCATCAGGGGCGGGGAGCACAGATACGCAGTATTTT. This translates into CASSPSGAGSTDTQYF.

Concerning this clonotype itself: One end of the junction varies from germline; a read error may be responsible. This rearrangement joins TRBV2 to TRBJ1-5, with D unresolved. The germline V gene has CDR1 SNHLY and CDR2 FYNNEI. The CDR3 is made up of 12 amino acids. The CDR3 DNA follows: TGTGCCAGCAGTGAGGGGAATCAGCCCCAGTATTTC. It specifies CASSEGNQPQYF.

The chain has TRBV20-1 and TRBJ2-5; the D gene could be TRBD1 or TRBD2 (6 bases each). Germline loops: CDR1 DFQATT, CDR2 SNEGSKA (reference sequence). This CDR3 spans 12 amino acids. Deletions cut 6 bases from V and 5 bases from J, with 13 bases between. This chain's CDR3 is CSAIQGGETQYF. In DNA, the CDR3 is TGCAGTGCGATCCAAGGGGGGGAGACCCAGTACTTC.

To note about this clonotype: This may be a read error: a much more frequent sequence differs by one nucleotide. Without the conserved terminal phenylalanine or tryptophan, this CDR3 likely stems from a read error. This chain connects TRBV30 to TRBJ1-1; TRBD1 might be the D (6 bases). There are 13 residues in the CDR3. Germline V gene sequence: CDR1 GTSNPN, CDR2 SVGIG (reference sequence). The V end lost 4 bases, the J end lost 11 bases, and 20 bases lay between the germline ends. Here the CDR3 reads CAWNFIDGGAAFS. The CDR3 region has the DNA TGTGCCTGGAATTTCATTGACGGGGGGGCCGCTTTCTCT.

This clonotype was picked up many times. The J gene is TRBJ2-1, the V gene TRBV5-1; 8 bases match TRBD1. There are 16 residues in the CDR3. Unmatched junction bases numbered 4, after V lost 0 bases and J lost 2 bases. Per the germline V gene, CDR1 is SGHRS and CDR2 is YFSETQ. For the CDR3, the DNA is TGCGCCAGCAGCTTGGACTTGGACAGGGCCTACAATGAGCAGTTCTTC. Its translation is CASSLDLDRAYNEQFF.

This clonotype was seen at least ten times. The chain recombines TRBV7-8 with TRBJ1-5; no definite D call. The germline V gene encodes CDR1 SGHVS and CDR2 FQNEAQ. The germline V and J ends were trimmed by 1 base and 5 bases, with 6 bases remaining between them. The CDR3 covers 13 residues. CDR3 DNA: TGTGCCAGCAGCTTAGTGGGCGATCAGCCCCAGCATTTT. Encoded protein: CASSLVGDQPQHF.

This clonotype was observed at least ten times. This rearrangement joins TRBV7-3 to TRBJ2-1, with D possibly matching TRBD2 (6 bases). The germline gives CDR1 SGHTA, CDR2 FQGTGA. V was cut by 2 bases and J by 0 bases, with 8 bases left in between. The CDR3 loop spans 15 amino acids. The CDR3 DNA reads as TGTGCCAGCAGCTTAGACGGGAGCTCCTACAATGAGCAGTTCTTC. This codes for CASSLDGSSYNEQFF.

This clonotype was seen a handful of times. The DNA for the CDR3 is TGTGCCAGCAGTTTAAATCCGGGGGTTGCTGGCTACACCTTC. Encoded protein: CASSLNPGVAGYTF. The chain employs TRBV28 and TRBJ1-2, with D possibly TRBD1 on 5 matching bases. This CDR3 has 14 residues. The germline V and J ends were trimmed by 2 bases and 7 bases, with 14 bases remaining between them. From germline, CDR1 is MDHEN and CDR2 SYDVKM.

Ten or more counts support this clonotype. The DNA for the CDR3 is TGTGCCAGCAGACAACAGGGTGGCAACACTGAAGCTTTCTTT. It yields the protein CASRQQGGNTEAFF. The J gene is TRBJ1-1, the V gene TRBV27, with D possibly being TRBD1 (6 bases). The V gene's germline CDR1 is MNHEY and CDR2 SMNVEV (reference sequence). The CDR3 loop spans 14 amino acids. V was cut by 6 bases and J by 2 bases, with 13 bases left in between.

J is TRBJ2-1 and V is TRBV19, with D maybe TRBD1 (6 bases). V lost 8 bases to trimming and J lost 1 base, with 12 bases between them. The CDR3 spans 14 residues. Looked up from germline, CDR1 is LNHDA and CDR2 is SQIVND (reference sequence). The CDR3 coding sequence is TGTGCCAGTCATGAGGGGGATTCCTACAATGAGCAGTTCTTC. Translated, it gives CASHEGDSYNEQFF.

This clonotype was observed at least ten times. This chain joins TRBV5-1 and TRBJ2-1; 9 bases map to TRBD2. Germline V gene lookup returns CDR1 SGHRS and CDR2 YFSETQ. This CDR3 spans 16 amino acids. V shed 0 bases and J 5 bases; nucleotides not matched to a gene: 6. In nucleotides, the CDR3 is TGCGCCAGCAGCTTGGAAACTAGCGGGTTCCACAATGAGCAGTTCTTC. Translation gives CASSLETSGFHNEQFF.

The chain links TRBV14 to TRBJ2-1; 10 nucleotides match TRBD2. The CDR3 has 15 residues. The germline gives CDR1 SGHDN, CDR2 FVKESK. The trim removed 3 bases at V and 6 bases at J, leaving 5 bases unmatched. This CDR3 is CASSQSGGALNEQFF. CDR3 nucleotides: TGTGCCAGCAGCCAGAGCGGGGGGGCCCTCAATGAGCAGTTCTTC.

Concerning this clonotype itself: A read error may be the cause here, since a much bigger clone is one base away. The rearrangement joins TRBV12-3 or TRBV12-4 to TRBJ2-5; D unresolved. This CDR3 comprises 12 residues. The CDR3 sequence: CAGSFARETQYF. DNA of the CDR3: TGTGCCGGCAGTTTCGCCCGCGAGACCCAGTACTTC.

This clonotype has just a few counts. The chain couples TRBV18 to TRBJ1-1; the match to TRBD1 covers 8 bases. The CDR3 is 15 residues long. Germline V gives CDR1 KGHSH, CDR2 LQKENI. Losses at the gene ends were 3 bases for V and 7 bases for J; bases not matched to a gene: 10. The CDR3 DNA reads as TGTGCCAGCTCACCTTACGACAGGGGTGTCGGTGAAGCTTTCTTT. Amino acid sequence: CASSPYDRGVGEAFF.

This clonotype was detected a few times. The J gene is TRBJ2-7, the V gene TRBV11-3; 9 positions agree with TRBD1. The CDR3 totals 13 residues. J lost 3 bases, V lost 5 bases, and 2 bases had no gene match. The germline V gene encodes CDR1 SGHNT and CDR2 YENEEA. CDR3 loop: CASSAGQGYEQYF. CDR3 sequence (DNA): TGTGCCAGCAGCGCGGGACAGGGCTACGAGCAGTACTTC. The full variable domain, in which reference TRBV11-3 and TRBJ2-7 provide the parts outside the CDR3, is EAGVVQSPRYKIIEKKQPVAFWCNPISGHNTLYWYLQNLGQGPELLIRYENEEAVDDSQLPKDRFSAERLKGVDSTLKIQPAELGDSAVYLCASSAGQGYEQYFGPGTRLTVT.

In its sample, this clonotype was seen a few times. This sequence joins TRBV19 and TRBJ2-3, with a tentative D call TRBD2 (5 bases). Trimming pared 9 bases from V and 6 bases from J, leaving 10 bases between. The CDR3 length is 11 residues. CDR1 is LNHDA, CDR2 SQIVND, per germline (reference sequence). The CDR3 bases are TGTGCCAGCCGGGGATGGGATACGCAGTATTTT. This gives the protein CASRGWDTQYF.

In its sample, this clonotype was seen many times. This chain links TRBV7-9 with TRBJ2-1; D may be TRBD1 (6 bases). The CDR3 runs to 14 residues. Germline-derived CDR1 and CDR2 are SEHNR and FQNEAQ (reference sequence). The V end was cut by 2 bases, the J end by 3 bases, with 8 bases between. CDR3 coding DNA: TGTGCCAGCAGCTTAAGGACAGACTACAATGAGCAGTTCTTC. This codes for CASSLRTDYNEQFF. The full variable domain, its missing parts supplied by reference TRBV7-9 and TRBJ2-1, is DTGVSQNPRHKITKRGQNVTFRCDPISEHNRLYWYRQTLGQGPEFLTYFQNEAQLEKSRLLSDRFSAERPKGSFSTLEIQRTEQGDSAMYLCASSLRTDYNEQFFGPGTRLTVL.

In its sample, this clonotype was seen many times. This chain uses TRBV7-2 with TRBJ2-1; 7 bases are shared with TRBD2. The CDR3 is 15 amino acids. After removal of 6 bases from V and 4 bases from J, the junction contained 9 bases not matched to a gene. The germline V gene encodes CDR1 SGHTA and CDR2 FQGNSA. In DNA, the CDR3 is TGTGCCAGCAGTCCCGATGGCGGGGGTTACAATGAGCAGTTCTTC. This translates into CASSPDGGGYNEQFF. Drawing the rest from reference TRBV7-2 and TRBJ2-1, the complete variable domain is GAGVSQSPSNKVTEKGKDVELRCDPISGHTALYWYRQSLGQGLEFLIYFQGNSAPDKSGLPSDRFSAERTGGSVSTLTIQRTQQEDSAVYLCASSPDGGGYNEQFFGPGTRLTVL.

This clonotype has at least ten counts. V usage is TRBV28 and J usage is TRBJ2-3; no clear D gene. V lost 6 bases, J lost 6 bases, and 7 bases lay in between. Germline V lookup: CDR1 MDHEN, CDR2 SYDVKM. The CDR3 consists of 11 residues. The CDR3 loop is CASSSFDTQYF. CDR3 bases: TGTGCCAGCAGCTCCTTCGATACGCAGTATTTT.

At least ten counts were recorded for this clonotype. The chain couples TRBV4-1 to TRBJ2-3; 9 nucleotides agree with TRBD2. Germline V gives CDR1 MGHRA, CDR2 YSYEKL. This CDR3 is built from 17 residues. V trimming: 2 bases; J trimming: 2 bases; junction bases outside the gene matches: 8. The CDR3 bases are TGCGCCAGCAGCCAACTATCCACTAGCGGGCCCACAGATACGCAGTATTTT. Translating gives CASSQLSTSGPTDTQYF.

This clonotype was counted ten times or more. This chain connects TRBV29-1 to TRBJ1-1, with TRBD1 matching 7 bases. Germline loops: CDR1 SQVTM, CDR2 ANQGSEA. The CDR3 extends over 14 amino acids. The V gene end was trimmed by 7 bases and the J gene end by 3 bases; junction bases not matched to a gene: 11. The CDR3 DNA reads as TGCAGCGGTGGGGACAGCTCGGAGGACACTGAAGCTTTCTTT. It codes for CSGGDSSEDTEAFF.

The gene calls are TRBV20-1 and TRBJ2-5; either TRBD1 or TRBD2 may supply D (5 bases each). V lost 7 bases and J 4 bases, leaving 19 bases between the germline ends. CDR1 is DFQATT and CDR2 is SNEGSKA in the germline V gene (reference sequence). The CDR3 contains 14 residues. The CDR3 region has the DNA TGCAGTGTTACGAAGACTAATGGGGGAGAGACCCAGTACTTC. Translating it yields CSVTKTNGGETQYF.